These 30 T cell receptor beta chains were sequenced from one sample in a study of blood T cell repertoires in COVID-19. Clones were sequenced by immunoSEQ multiplex PCR, and TCRdb holds only the in-frame ones, with some missing. The table has about 81,000 clones, roughly 96% seen once. Sequenced: peripheral blood. These receptors all stem from a human donor with active COVID-19. The donor label of this sample is uncertain.

The genes are TRBV27 and TRBJ2-1; tentative D call: TRBD2 (5 bases). Between the trimmed V and J ends, which lost 3 bases and 4 bases, there was a span of 13 bases. CDR1 and CDR2 (germline): MNHEY, SMNVEV (reference sequence). This CDR3 is built from 15 residues. The CDR3 DNA reads as TGTGCCAGCAGTTTCAGCAGGCGACTATACAATGAGCAGTTCTTC. Translating it yields CASSFSRRLYNEQFF.

The chain recombines TRBV10-3 with TRBJ2-2, with TRBD2 matching over 10 bases. This CDR3 has 16 amino acids. The V and J ends lost 4 bases and 8 bases, in that order; junction bases with no gene match: 10. Per the germline V gene, CDR1 is ENHRY and CDR2 is SYGVKD. In DNA, the CDR3 is TGTGCCATCAGTGGAAGAGCGGGAGGGCCGGCGGGGGAGCTGTTTTTT. Its protein is CAISGRAGGPAGELFF.

V and J are TRBV4-1 and TRBJ1-5; D unresolved. Trimming cost V 3 bases and J 6 bases, with 12 bases left between them. CDR1 is MGHRA, CDR2 YSYEKL, per germline. The CDR3 length is 14 residues. For the CDR3, the DNA is TGCGCCAGCAGCCAGACCCCCTCGGGTCAGCCCCAGCATTTT. It codes for CASSQTPSGQPQHF.

The chain combines TRBV2 with TRBJ2-1; 10 bases align to TRBD2. This CDR3 has 16 amino acids. Losses at the gene ends were 3 bases for V and 9 bases for J; bases not matched to a gene: 11. Germline values: CDR1 SNHLY, CDR2 FYNNEI. CDR3 in amino acids: CASSDPSGGARVEQFF. The CDR3 region has the DNA TGTGCCAGCAGTGACCCAAGCGGGGGGGCTCGGGTTGAGCAGTTCTTC.

J is TRBJ1-5 and V is TRBV6-5; TRBD1 matches 9 bases. V lost 8 bases to trimming and J lost 4 bases; unmatched junction nucleotides: 3. CDR3 length: 13 amino acids. CDR1 MNHEY and CDR2 SVGAGI come from the germline V gene. CDR3 DNA sequence: TGTGCCAGCGATGACAGGGGGAATCAGCCCCAGCATTTT. This encodes CASDDRGNQPQHF.

The gene calls are TRBV28 and TRBJ2-2; 8 bases match TRBD2. The CDR3 extends over 16 amino acids. Germline V CDR1 and CDR2: MDHEN, SYDVKM. After removal of 7 bases from V and 6 bases from J, the junction contained 13 bases not matched to a gene. CDR3 DNA: TGTGCCAGCATCACACCCTTGGTCGGGGGGGCCGGGGAGCTGTTTTTT. As protein: CASITPLVGGAGELFF.

V and J are TRBV10-2 and TRBJ1-6; D call uncertain. Deletions cut 0 bases from V and 10 bases from J, with 4 bases between. CDR1 WSHSY and CDR2 SAAADI come from the germline V gene. The CDR3 consists of 12 residues. In nucleotides, the CDR3 is TGCGCCAGCAGTGAGTCACGGTCACCCCTCCACTTT. Encoded protein: CASSESRSPLHF.

In this sample, this clone turned up once. J is TRBJ2-5 and V is TRBV27; TRBD2 matches 7 bases. The CDR3 runs to 14 residues. V shed 5 bases, J shed 2 bases, and the junction held 5 bases outside the gene matches. CDR1 and CDR2 (germline): MNHEY, SMNVEV (reference sequence). DNA for the CDR3: TGTGCCAGCAGTGTCGGGGGGACTCAAGAGACCCAGTACTTC. It specifies CASSVGGTQETQYF.

The V call is TRBV24-1, the J call TRBJ2-2, with TRBD1 matching over 8 bases. Trimming at V came to 6 bases and at J to 6 bases, leaving 14 bases not matched to a gene. From germline, CDR1 is KGHDR and CDR2 SFDVKD. This CDR3 contains 17 residues. DNA for the CDR3: TGTGCCACCAGTAGAGAGACAGGGGCTGTAGGGCCCGGGGAGCTGTTTTTT. Translated: CATSRETGAVGPGELFF.

The chain recombines TRBV12-3 or TRBV12-4 with TRBJ2-1; D perhaps matches TRBD1 (5 bases). The CDR3 loop spans 13 amino acids. V dropped 1 base and J dropped 10 bases, with 11 bases sitting between them. The CDR3 here is CASSLGEKGEQFF. The CDR3 DNA sequence: TGTGCCAGCAGTTTAGGGGAAAAGGGGGAGCAGTTCTTC.

J is TRBJ2-7 and V is TRBV5-1; TRBD1 matches at 9 bases. With V trimmed by 4 bases and J by 7 bases, 9 bases remained unmatched. This CDR3 has 14 amino acids. From germline, CDR1 is SGHRS and CDR2 YFSETQ. The CDR3 DNA reads TGCGCCAGCAGCCAGACAGGGGGTTATAGTGAGCAGTACTTC. Encoded protein: CASSQTGGYSEQYF.

This clone was seen once. The chain employs TRBV9 and TRBJ2-5; TRBD1 matches 10 bases. Germline-derived CDR1 and CDR2 are SGDLS and YYNGEE. V shed 2 bases, J shed 4 bases, and the junction held 8 bases outside the gene matches. CDR3 length equals 16 residues. In DNA form, the CDR3 reads TGTGCCAGCAGCGTCCGACAGGGGGCGTTTGGAGAGACCCAGTACTTC. Translation: CASSVRQGAFGETQYF.

This rearrangement joins TRBV5-4 to TRBJ1-2, with D hard to call. CDR1 is SGHNT and CDR2 is YYREEE in the germline V gene (reference sequence). Trimming removed 0 bases from V and 14 bases from J, with 14 bases in between. This CDR3 has 12 residues. The CDR3 nucleotides read TGTGCCAGCAGCTTGGAATTCTCGCGCGGGACCTTC. Its protein product is CASSLEFSRGTF.

The V and J genes are TRBV24-1 and TRBJ2-1; TRBD2 aligns across 7 bases. Trimming cost V 3 bases and J 2 bases; bases outside gene matches: 6. This CDR3 has 16 residues. The germline V gene encodes CDR1 KGHDR and CDR2 SFDVKD. CDR3 amino acids: CATSDPSGAPYNEQFF. The CDR3 nucleotides read TGTGCCACCAGTGATCCCAGCGGGGCACCCTACAATGAGCAGTTCTTC.

The rearrangement links TRBV5-1 to TRBJ1-2; unclear D gene. The germline V and J ends were trimmed by 4 bases and 8 bases, with 18 bases remaining between them. Germline V lookup: CDR1 SGHRS, CDR2 YFSETQ. The CDR3 runs to 14 residues. The CDR3 nucleotides are TGCGCCAGCAGCCCCGGGCCCCAAACGGGGGGCTACACCTTC. Amino acid sequence: CASSPGPQTGGYTF.

The chain has TRBV4-3 and TRBJ2-7; TRBD2 agrees at 14 bases. V dropped 1 base and J dropped 4; count of bases not matched to a gene: 0. CDR3 length: 15 residues. Germline V gene data show CDR1 as LGHNA and CDR2 as YSLEER. The CDR3 DNA reads as TGCGCCAGCAGCCAAGGACTAGCGGGAGGGTACGAGCAGTACTTC. It encodes CASSQGLAGGYEQYF.

The gene calls are TRBV6-5 and TRBJ1-5; D ambiguous. The CDR3 runs 13 residues. V dropped 6 bases and J dropped 6 bases, with 12 bases sitting between them. The germline gives CDR1 MNHEY, CDR2 SVGAGI. The CDR3 loop reads CASSRELVQPQHF. Here the CDR3 DNA reads TGTGCCAGCAGCCGAGAGTTAGTTCAGCCCCAGCATTTT.

The V and J genes are TRBV11-3 and TRBJ1-6, with 8 bases matching TRBD1. V was pared by 5 bases and J by 10 bases, with 7 bases of the junction left unmatched. There are 14 residues in the CDR3. Germline CDR1 reads SGHNT; CDR2 reads YENEEA. The CDR3 is CASSTDRGRSPLHF. CDR3 nucleotides: TGTGCCAGCAGCACAGACAGGGGTCGGTCACCCCTCCACTTT.

The chain couples TRBV5-1 to TRBJ2-7; D is unresolved. Germline CDR1 and CDR2: SGHRS and YFSETQ. The V gene lost 4 bases and the J gene lost 0 bases, with 8 bases spanning the gap. The CDR3 runs to 13 residues. Here the CDR3 reads CASSQYYSYEQYF. The CDR3 DNA is TGCGCCAGCAGCCAGTACTACTCCTACGAGCAGTACTTC.

V usage is TRBV12-5 and J usage is TRBJ1-2; D uncertain. V was clipped by 0 bases and J by 1 base, with 12 bases between them. The germline gives CDR1 LGHNT, CDR2 FRNRAP. The CDR3 spans 16 residues. CDR3 DNA: TGTGCTAGTGGTTTGGTATCGGCAGCGTATAACTATGGCTACACCTTC. This encodes CASGLVSAAYNYGYTF.

The J gene is TRBJ2-1, the V gene TRBV7-2; D perhaps matches TRBD1 (6 bases). V lost 5 bases and J lost 6, with 17 bases in between. The CDR3 is 15 residues long. The germline V gene encodes CDR1 SGHTA and CDR2 FQGNSA. CDR3 coding DNA: TGTGCCAGCAGCCCCTGGTCAGGGGTCTCCAATGAGCAGTTCTTC. Its protein product is CASSPWSGVSNEQFF.

The chain recombines TRBV7-9 with TRBJ1-6, with 7 bases lining up with TRBD1. The CDR3 length is 15 residues. J was trimmed by 7 bases and V by 4 bases; bases with no gene match: 7. Germline V gene sequence: CDR1 SEHNR, CDR2 FQNEAQ (reference sequence). The CDR3 DNA sequence: TGTGCCAGCAGCTCTCGACAGGGTGGGAATTCACCCCTCCACTTT. Amino acid sequence: CASSSRQGGNSPLHF.

The J gene is TRBJ2-3, the V gene TRBV11-3; possible D gene TRBD1, 5 bases. Trimming cost V 1 base and J 2 bases, with 13 bases left between them. The CDR3 extends over 16 amino acids. The germline CDR1 and CDR2 sequences are SGHNT and YENEEA. Written as DNA, the CDR3 is TGTGCCAGCAGCTTAGGTGGAACTGGGGCCACAGATACGCAGTATTTT. Its translation is CASSLGGTGATDTQYF.

This chain connects TRBV19 to TRBJ2-3; 13 bases line up with TRBD2. Unmatched junction bases numbered 6, after V lost 9 bases and J lost 6 bases. The CDR3 is 14 amino acids. CDR1 LNHDA and CDR2 SQIVND come from the germline V gene (reference sequence). For the CDR3, the DNA is TGTGCCAGCGGGACTAGCGGGATCCGGGATACGCAGTATTTT. Translation gives CASGTSGIRDTQYF.

The chain uses TRBV2 and TRBJ1-2; D is uncertain. The CDR3 runs to 12 residues. The germline V gene encodes CDR1 SNHLY and CDR2 FYNNEI. V was pared by 4 bases and J by 6 bases, with 9 bases between. CDR3: CASSVLRDGYTF. The CDR3 nucleotides are TGTGCCAGCAGTGTCTTACGGGATGGCTACACCTTC.

The chain carries TRBV11-3 and TRBJ2-1; 8 positions match TRBD2. Losses at the gene ends were 0 bases for V and 8 bases for J; bases not matched to a gene: 12. The CDR3 is made up of 17 amino acids. Germline V CDR1 and CDR2: SGHNT, YENEEA. The CDR3 nucleotides are TGTGCCAGCAGCTTAGATCACGGGGCGGGGGGTCAGGATGAGCAGTTCTTC. Residues: CASSLDHGAGGQDEQFF. The full variable domain, rest sourced from reference TRBV11-3 and TRBJ2-1, is EAGVVQSPRYKIIEKKQPVAFWCNPISGHNTLYWYLQNLGQGPELLIRYENEEAVDDSQLPKDRFSAERLKGVDSTLKIQPAELGDSAVYLCASSLDHGAGGQDEQFFGPGTRLTVL.

A single count supports this clone. The chain carries TRBV4-1 and TRBJ1-1; tentatively, D is TRBD1 (5 bases). CDR3 length: 17 residues. Trimming removed 5 bases at V and 3 bases at J, with 22 bases between. Per the germline V gene, CDR1 is MGHRA and CDR2 is YSYEKL. The CDR3 coding sequence is TGCGCCAGCAGCTCAAGAGGTAGGGGCTATGAGGACACTGAAGCTTTCTTT. It yields the protein CASSSRGRGYEDTEAFF.

The genes are TRBV5-6 and TRBJ1-2, with TRBD1 matching over 7 bases. V was clipped by 3 bases and J by 3 bases; unmatched bases: 8. The CDR3 contains 15 residues. Germline CDR1 SGHDT, CDR2 YYEEEE. The DNA for the CDR3 is TGTGCCAGCAGCTGGACAGGCAGAGACTACTATGGCTACACCTTC. Translating gives CASSWTGRDYYGYTF.

Here the CDR3 reads CASSLAGAGNEQYF. CDR3 bases: TGTGCCAGCAGCTTGGCGGGAGCAGGAAACGAGCAGTACTTC. The chain combines TRBV5-4 with TRBJ2-7, with D perhaps matching TRBD2 (6 bases). Germline V CDR1 and CDR2: SGHNT, YYREEE (reference sequence). The CDR3 extends over 14 amino acids. V gave up 0 bases and J gave up 5 bases, with 12 bases separating them.

The chain recombines TRBV4-2 with TRBJ2-5; possible D gene TRBD1, 6 bases. Trimming took 0 bases from V and 4 from J, leaving 9 bases between them. Germline V gives CDR1 LGHNA, CDR2 YNFKEQ. This CDR3 has 14 residues. Written as DNA, the CDR3 is TGTGCCAGCAGCCAAGAACAGGGTAGAGAGACCCAGTACTTC. It codes for CASSQEQGRETQYF.